What follows is one TCR beta chain and its context. In its sample, this clone was seen once. Its binding antigen is unknown. No clone much larger than this one lies a single base away; base qualities are absent. Taken with the paper, the label for treatment or condition translates to: roughly 19 received Ad26.COV2.S at low or high dose, single or two shots; roughly 5 received placebo; per-sample allocation not given. For vaccine and placebo recipients, the sequenced repertoires came from samples collected on day 63 after the first injection. In Cohort 1b, around 25 adults aged 18-55 years were enrolled at a single site in Boston, USA, between 29 July and 7 August 2020. Ad26.COV2.S was a replication-incompetent adenovirus type 26 vector expressing a prefusion-stabilized SARS-CoV-2 spike protein from the original Wuhan strain. The junction shows trimming of 2 bases on V and 6 bases on J, plus 16 bases between the germline ends. Sequences LGHNA (CDR1) and YSLEER (CDR2) are obtained from the germline V gene. CDR3 length: 15 amino acids, cysteine to phenylalanine. CDR3 DNA only is kept here, 45 bases in frame from base 1.

The data were obtained in a study of Ad26.COV2.S vaccination and SARS-CoV-2 variants (dated by TCRdb to the early 2020s). Concerning the study at large: Donors in the vaccine arm were drawn from COV1001, a phase I-IIa trial of Ad26.COV2.S in healthy adults that was multicentre, randomized, double-blind and placebo-controlled. Trial participants were randomized into five groups of five: low-dose or high-dose Ad26.COV2.S given once or twice, or placebo on both occasions. Sequencing of the TCRbeta repertoire served to evaluate the specificity and breadth of SARS-CoV-2-reactive T cell receptors following Ad26.COV2.S vaccination. Throughout the experiments and outcome assessment, investigators stayed blinded to trial group allocation. Ad26.COV2.S was administered intramuscularly at a dose of 5x10^10 or 1x10^11 viral particles, either as one shot or as two shots given 56 days apart. A total of about 30 samples were included in the TCR-sequenced set, comprising about 20 Ad26.COV2.S vaccine recipients, 5 placebo recipients and 8 SARS-CoV-2 convalescent individuals.

Broad study findings and their caveats: The study was not powered for comparison of responses between vaccine doses or regimens. Substantial breadth of spike-specific CD8+ and CD4+ T cell responses was reported after vaccination. Vaccine and placebo recipients had similar non-spike TCR breadth, a finding consistent with the vaccine containing only spike. The authors noted that total T cell responses may have been underestimated by the TCR breadth and depth analyses. Spike-specific TCR breadth was higher in Ad26.COV2.S recipients than in placebo recipients (P = 0.0014).

The immunoSEQ Assay was used to sequence TCRbeta CDR3 regions. After extraction, genomic DNA underwent amplification by bias-controlled multiplex PCR, followed by high-throughput sequencing. The study's own analysis went as follows. To quantify the absolute abundance of every unique TCRbeta CDR3 region, sequences were collapsed and filtered. T cell fraction was estimated by normalizing TCRbeta template counts to usable DNA, which was measured by amplifying reference genes present in all nucleated cells. Repertoire TCRs were annotated as SARS-CoV-2-specific when V gene, CDR3 amino acid sequence and J gene were exactly matched to a known reactive TCR set. The reference SARS-CoV-2 TCR set was derived from MIRA and filtered for enrichment in COVID-19-positive ImmuneCODE repertoires, a step that removed public or cross-reactive TCRs. Using the MIRA antigens, annotated TCRs were further analysed by specific ORF or by position within an ORF. Breadth was defined as the number of annotated unique rearrangements divided by the total number of unique productive rearrangements, and depth was defined as the summed frequency of the annotated unique rearrangements. Group comparisons of TCR breadth used two-sided Wilcoxon rank-sum tests. The source is immuneACCESS, and TCRdb retained only in-frame sequences with V and J called. Part of the clones is not carried over; for the studies checked, unresolved V genes explain less than half of this, and the remainder is unexplained. That table gives V, J and clone size, and the DNA gave D and trimming. In this sample the table shows 440,000 or so clones, 89% of which occur a single time. Around 1.6% of the sample is held by the ten biggest clonotypes.

The clonotype originates from a person between 18 and 65 years old who received the Ad26.COV2.S COVID-19 vaccine or a placebo. The source material was peripheral blood, sampled in a trial of Ad26.COV2.S vaccine versus placebo. This chain joins TRBV4-3 to TRBJ1-2; 5 matching bases give a weak D call of TRBD1. The DNA sequence is given as TGCGCCAGCAGCCAATCGACAGTAAAGGGGAATGGCTACACCTTC. The translation is CASSQSTVKGNGYTF.